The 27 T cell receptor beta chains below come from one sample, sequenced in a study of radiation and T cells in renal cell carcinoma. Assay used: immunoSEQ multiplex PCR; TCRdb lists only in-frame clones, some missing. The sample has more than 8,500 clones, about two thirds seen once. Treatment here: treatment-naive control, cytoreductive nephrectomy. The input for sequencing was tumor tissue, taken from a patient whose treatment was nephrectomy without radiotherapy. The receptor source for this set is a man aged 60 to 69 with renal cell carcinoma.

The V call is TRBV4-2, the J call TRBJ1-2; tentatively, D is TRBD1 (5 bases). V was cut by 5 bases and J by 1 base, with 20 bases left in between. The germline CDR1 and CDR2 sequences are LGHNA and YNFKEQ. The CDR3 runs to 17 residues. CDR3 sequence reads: CASSLGGLLGNNYGYTF. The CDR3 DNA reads TGTGCCAGCAGCTTGGGGGGACTGTTAGGAAATAACTATGGCTACACCTTC.

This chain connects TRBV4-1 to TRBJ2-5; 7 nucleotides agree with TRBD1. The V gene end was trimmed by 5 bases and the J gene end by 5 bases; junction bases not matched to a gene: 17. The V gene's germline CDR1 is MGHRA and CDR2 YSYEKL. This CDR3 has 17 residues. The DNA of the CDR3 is TGCGCCAGCAGCGAAGGGGGACAGCTCTCCATCGGGGAGACCCAGTACTTC. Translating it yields CASSEGGQLSIGETQYF.

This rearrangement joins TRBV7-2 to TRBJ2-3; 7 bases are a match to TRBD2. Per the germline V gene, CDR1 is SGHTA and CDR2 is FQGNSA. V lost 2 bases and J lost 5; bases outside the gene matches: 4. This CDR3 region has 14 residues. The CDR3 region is CASSLYVAGDTQYF. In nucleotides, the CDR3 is TGTGCCAGCAGCTTATATGTAGCGGGAGATACGCAGTATTTT.

CDR3 sequence: CASSLGYSNQPQHF. CDR3 nucleotides: TGTGCCAGCAGCTTGGGGTATAGCAATCAGCCCCAGCATTTT. This chain connects TRBV5-5 to TRBJ1-5; D remains ambiguous. Germline V CDR1 and CDR2: SGHKS, YYEKEE (reference sequence). This CDR3 comprises 14 residues. V lost 0 bases to trimming and J lost 0 bases, with 4 bases between them.

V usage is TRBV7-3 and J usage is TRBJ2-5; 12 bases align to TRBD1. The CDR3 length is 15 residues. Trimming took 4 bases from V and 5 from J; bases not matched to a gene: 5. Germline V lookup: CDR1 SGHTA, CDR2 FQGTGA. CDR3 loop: CASSSGTGGEETQYF. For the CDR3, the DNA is TGTGCCAGCAGCTCTGGGACAGGGGGCGAGGAGACCCAGTACTTC.

The CDR3 coding sequence is TGTGCCAGCAGCAGGGGTTCCTACGAGCAGTACTTC. The encoded protein is CASSRGSYEQYF. The chain recombines TRBV25-1 with TRBJ2-7; weak D call: TRBD1 (6 bases). V lost 6 bases and J lost 1, with 7 bases in between. This CDR3 has 12 residues. The germline V gene has CDR1 MGHDK and CDR2 SYGVNS.

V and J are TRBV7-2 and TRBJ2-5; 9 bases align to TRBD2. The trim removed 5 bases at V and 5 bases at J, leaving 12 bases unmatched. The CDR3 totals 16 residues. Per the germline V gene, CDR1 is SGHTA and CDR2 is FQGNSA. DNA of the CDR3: TGTGCCAGCAGCCCCTATGCGGGGGGGCCGAGGGAGACCCAGTACTTC. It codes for CASSPYAGGPRETQYF.

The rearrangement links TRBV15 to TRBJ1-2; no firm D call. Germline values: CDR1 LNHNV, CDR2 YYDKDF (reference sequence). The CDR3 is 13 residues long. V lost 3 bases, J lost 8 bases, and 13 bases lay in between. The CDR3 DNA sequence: TGTGCCACCAGCAGCTCCTCGGGCGGCGGCTACACCTTC. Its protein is CATSSSSGGGYTF. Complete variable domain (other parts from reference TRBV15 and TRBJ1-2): DAMVIQNPRYQVTQFGKPVTLSCSQTLNHNVMYWYQQKSSQAPKLLFHYYDKDFNNEADTPDNFQSRRPNTSFCFLDIRSPGLGDTAMYLCATSSSSGGGYTFGSGTRLTVV.

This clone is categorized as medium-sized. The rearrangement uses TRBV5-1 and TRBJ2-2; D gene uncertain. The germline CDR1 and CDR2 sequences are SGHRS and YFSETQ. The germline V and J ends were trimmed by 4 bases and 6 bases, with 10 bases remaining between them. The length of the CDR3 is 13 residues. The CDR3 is CASSNGQPGELFF. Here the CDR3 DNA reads TGCGCCAGCAGCAATGGCCAGCCCGGGGAGCTGTTTTTT.

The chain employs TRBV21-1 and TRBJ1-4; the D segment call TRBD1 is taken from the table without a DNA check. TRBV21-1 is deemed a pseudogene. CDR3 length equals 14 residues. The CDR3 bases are TGTGCCAGCAGACCACAGGGGCGGTCGCGAAAACTGTTTTTT. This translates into CASRPQGRSRKLFF.

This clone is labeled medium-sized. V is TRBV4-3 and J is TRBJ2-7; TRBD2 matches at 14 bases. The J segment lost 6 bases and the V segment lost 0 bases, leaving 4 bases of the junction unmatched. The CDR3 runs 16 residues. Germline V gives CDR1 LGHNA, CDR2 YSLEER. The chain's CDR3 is CASSQDGTSGSPEQYF. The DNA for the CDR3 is TGCGCCAGCAGCCAAGATGGGACTAGCGGGAGCCCCGAGCAGTACTTC.

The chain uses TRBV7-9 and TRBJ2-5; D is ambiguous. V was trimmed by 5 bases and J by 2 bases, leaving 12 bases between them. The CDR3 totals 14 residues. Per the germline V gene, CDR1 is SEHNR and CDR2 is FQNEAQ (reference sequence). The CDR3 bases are TGTGCCAGCAGCCCAAATGTGGTACAAGAGACCCAGTACTTC. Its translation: CASSPNVVQETQYF.

CDR3 residues: CAVASGRSSNEQFF. CDR3 sequence (DNA): TGTGCGGTAGCTAGCGGGAGATCGAGTAATGAGCAGTTCTTC. This chain uses TRBV19 with TRBJ2-1; 10 bases align to TRBD2. Germline V gives CDR1 LNHDA, CDR2 SQIVND (reference sequence). CDR3 length: 14 amino acids.

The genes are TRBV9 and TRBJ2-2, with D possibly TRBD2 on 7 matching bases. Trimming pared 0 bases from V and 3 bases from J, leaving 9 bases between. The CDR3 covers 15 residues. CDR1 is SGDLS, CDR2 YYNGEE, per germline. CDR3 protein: CASSVDGGHTGELFF. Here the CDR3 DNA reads TGTGCCAGCAGCGTAGACGGGGGGCACACCGGGGAGCTGTTTTTT.

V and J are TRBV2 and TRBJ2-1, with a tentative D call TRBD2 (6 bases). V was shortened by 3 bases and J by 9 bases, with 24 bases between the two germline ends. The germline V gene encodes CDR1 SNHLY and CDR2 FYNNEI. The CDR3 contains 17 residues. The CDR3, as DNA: TGTGCCAGCAGTGACAAAGCGGGTGATGCCCTAGGCGGTGAGCAGTTCTTC. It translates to CASSDKAGDALGGEQFF.

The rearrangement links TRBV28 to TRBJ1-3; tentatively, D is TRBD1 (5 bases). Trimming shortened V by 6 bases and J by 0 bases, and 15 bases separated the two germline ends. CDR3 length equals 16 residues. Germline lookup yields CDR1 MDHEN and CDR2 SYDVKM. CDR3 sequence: CASSPTGRRSGNTIYF. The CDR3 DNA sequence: TGTGCCAGCAGCCCCACGGGACGGCGCTCTGGAAACACCATATATTTT.

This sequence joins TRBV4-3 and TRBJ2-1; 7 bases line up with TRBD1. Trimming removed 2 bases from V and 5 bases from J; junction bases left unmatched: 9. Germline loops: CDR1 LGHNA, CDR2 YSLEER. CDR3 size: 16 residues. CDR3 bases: TGCGCCAGCAGCCAAAGCCTGGGACAGTACGACAATGAGCAGTTCTTC. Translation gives CASSQSLGQYDNEQFF.

CDR3 sequence reads: CASSLRDRGVLAKNIQYF. As DNA, the CDR3 is TGCGCCAGCAGTCTCCGGGACAGGGGGGTCTTAGCCAAAAACATTCAGTACTTC. This sequence joins TRBV23-1 and TRBJ2-4, with 11 positions matching TRBD1. TRBV23-1 is treated as an ORF (open reading frame) with a function not yet certain. This CDR3 contains 18 residues. Losses at the gene ends were 4 bases for V and 0 bases for J; bases not matched to a gene: 8.

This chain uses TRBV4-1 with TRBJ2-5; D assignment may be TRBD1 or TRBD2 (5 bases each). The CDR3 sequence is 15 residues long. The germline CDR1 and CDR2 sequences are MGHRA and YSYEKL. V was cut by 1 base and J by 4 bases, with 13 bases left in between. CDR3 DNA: TGCGCCAGCAGCCAAGGTTATGAGGGGCGAGAGACCCAGTACTTC. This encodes CASSQGYEGRETQYF.

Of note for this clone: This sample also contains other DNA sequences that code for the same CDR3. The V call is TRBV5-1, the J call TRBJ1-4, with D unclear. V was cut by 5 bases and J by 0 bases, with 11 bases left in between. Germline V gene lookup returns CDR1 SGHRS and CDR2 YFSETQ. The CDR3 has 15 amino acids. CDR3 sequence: CASRETVATNEKLFF. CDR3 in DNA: TGCGCCAGCAGAGAAACAGTTGCAACTAATGAAAAACTGTTTTTT. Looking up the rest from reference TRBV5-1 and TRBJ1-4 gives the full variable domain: KAGVTQTPRYLIKTRGQQVTLSCSPISGHRSVSWYQQTPGQGLQFLFEYFSETQRNKGNFPGRFSGRQFSNSRSEMNVSTLELGDSALYLCASRETVATNEKLFFGSGTQLSVL.

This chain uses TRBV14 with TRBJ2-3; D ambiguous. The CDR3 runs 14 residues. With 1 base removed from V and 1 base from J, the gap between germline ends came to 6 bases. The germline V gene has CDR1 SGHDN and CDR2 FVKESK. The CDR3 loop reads CASSQVSRTDTQYF. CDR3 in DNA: TGTGCCAGCAGCCAAGTGTCACGCACAGATACGCAGTATTTT. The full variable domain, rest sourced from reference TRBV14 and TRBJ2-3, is EAGVTQFPSHSVIEKGQTVTLRCDPISGHDNLYWYRRVMGKEIKFLLHFVKESKQDESGMPNNRFLAERTGGTYSTLKVQPAELEDSGVYFCASSQVSRTDTQYFGPGTRLTVL.

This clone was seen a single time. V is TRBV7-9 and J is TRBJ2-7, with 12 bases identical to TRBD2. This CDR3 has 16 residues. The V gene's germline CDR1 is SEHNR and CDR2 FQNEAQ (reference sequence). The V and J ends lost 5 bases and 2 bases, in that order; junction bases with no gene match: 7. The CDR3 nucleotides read TGTGCCAGCAGCCCTCGGACTAGCGGGGAGGCCTACGAGCAGTACTTC. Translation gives CASSPRTSGEAYEQYF.

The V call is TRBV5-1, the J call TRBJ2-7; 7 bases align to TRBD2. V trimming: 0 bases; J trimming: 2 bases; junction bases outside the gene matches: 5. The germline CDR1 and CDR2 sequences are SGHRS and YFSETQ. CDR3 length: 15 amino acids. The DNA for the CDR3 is TGCGCCAGCAGCTTGGCGGCTAGCGGCACCTACGAGCAGTACTTC. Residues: CASSLAASGTYEQYF. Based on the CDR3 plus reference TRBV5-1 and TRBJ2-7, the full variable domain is KAGVTQTPRYLIKTRGQQVTLSCSPISGHRSVSWYQQTPGQGLQFLFEYFSETQRNKGNFPGRFSGRQFSNSRSEMNVSTLELGDSALYLCASSLAASGTYEQYFGPGTRLTVT.

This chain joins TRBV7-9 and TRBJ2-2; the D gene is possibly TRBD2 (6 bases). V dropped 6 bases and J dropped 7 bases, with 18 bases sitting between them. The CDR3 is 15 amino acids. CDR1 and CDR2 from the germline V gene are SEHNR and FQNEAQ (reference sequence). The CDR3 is CASRGGISSGGELFF. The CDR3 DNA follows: TGTGCCAGCAGGGGGGGAATTTCGAGTGGCGGGGAGCTGTTTTTT. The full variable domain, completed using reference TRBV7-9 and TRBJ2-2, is DTGVSQNPRHKITKRGQNVTFRCDPISEHNRLYWYRQTLGQGPEFLTYFQNEAQLEKSRLLSDRFSAERPKGSFSTLEIQRTEQGDSAMYLCASRGGISSGGELFFGEGSRLTVL.

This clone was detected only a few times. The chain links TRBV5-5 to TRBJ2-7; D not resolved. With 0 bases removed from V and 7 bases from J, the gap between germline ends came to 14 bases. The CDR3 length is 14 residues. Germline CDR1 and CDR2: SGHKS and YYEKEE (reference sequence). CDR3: CASSLGVFALEQYF. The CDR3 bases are TGTGCCAGCAGCTTGGGGGTATTTGCGTTAGAGCAGTACTTC.

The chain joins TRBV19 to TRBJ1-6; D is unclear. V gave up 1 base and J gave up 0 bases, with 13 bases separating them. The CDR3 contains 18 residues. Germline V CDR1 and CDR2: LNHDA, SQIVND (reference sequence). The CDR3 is CASSIAARLSSYNSPLHF. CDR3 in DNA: TGTGCCAGTAGTATAGCGGCCCGGCTCAGCTCCTATAATTCACCCCTCCACTTT.

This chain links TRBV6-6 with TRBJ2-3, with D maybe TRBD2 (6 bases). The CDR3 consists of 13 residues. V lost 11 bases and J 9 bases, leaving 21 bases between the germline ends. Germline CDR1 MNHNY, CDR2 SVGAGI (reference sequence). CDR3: CAFGGISYMTQYF. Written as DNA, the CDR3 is TGTGCCTTCGGCGGGATTTCGTACATGACGCAGTATTTT.